This entry lists 9 T cell receptor delta chains sequenced from one sample in a study of gamma-delta T cells after stem cell transplantation. With CATT, TCRdb re-called clones from the RT-PCR reads. In the table there are over 2,500 delta-chain clones, 2.5% to 3% of which are singletons. Sequenced: gamma-delta T cells. Every receptor here comes from a human donor. It is not recorded whose cells these are; they may come from a transplant donor.

Only a few counts were recorded for this clone. A far larger clone is one base from this, pointing to a likely read error. Other DNA sequences in this specimen translate into the identical CDR3. The chain has TRDV2 and TRDJ1; the match to TRDD3 covers 10 bases. The CDR3 has 23 residues. Germline lookup yields CDR1 GEAIGNYY and CDR2 EKD. CDR3 DNA sequence: TGTGCCTGTGACATTTTAGCTCCTACACCCCAGGTGGGGGATACTTCACTCACCGACAAACTCATCTTT. Translation: CACDILAPTPQVGDTSLTDKLIF.

This clone was observed a few times. This same CDR3 is encoded by further DNA sequences in the sample. The chain links TRDV2 to TRDJ1; TRDD3 matches 9 bases. Germline V gene sequence: CDR1 GEAIGNYY, CDR2 EKD. CDR3 length: 15 amino acids. Trimming at V came to 0 bases and at J to 2 bases, leaving 3 bases not matched to a gene. DNA of the CDR3: TGTGCCTGTGACACCTTGCTGGGGGATACCGATAAACTCATCTTT. It codes for CACDTLLGDTDKLIF.

The sample holds a few counts of this clone. A read error is the likely source, as a far larger clone sits one nucleotide away. The chain has TRDV2 and TRDJ1; D possibly corresponds to TRDD3 (6 bases). The CDR3 extends over 17 amino acids. Germline CDR1 GEAIGNYY, CDR2 EKD. V lost 2 bases and J 0 bases, leaving 18 bases between the germline ends. The CDR3 DNA reads as TGTGCCTGTGACAAGGTGGGGGCTTCTTCTTACACCGATAAACTCATCTTT. This codes for CACDKVGASSYTDKLIF.

Details on this clone: A single base separates this from a much larger clone, so it may be a read error. Within the sample, other DNA sequences also encode this same CDR3. V and J are TRDV2 and TRDJ1; TRDD3 matches at 8 bases. The CDR3 is 19 residues long. Germline CDR1 reads GEAIGNYY; CDR2 reads EKD. Trimming at V came to 1 base and at J to 5 bases, leaving 20 bases not matched to a gene. This chain's CDR3 is CACDTVTGGSPERTDKLIF. CDR3 coding DNA: TGTGCCTGTGACACGGTGACTGGGGGTTCCCCGGAGAGGACTGATAAACTCATCTTT.

Of note for this clone: At the DNA level, this CDR3 is encoded by other sequences in the same sample as well. The J gene is TRDJ1, the V gene TRDV2, with 11 bases matching TRDD3. The CDR3 covers 20 residues. V lost 0 bases, J lost 0 bases, and 14 bases stayed unmatched. Looked up from germline, CDR1 is GEAIGNYY and CDR2 is EKD. This CDR3 reads CACDTLLGDNNAPYTDKLIF. The CDR3 coding sequence is TGTGCCTGTGACACCCTACTGGGGGATAATAATGCCCCCTACACCGATAAACTCATCTTT.

A word on this clone: Just one base apart from a much larger clone, this may be a read error. Other DNA sequences of this sample code for an identical CDR3. The rearrangement links TRDV2 to TRDJ1, with TRDD3 identical over 9 bases. With 1 base clipped from V and 0 bases from J, the junction kept 17 bases outside the gene matches. Germline assignment: CDR1 GEAIGNYY and CDR2 EKD. This CDR3 is 20 amino acids long. CDR3 DNA sequence: TGTGCCTGTGACACGTTGGGAGGGGGGATACTGATTTCGTACACCGATAAACTCATCTTT. The encoded protein is CACDTLGGGILISYTDKLIF.

As to this clone: Translating this DNA gives a protein that differs at residue 10 from the TCRdb one, which belongs to a much larger clone; a read error is likely, and the protein shown is this translation. The chain is built from TRDV2 and TRDJ1; perhaps TRDD3 as D (5 bases). V was pared by 0 bases and J by 0 bases, with 19 bases between. The CDR3 spans 18 residues. CDR1 and CDR2 (germline): GEAIGNYY, EKD. CDR3 DNA sequence: TGTGCCTGTGACACCGTTTGGAGGGAGGTATACGACACCGATAAACTCATCTTT. Its translation: CACDTVWREVYDTDKLIF.

Sample share makes this clone medium-sized. The V gene is TRDV1, the J gene TRDJ1; tentatively, D is TRDD2 (5 bases). The CDR3 sequence is 18 residues long. CDR1 TSWWSYY and CDR2 QGS come from the germline V gene. V was clipped by 0 bases and J by 4 bases, with 21 bases between them. CDR3 sequence (DNA): TGTGCTCTTGGGGAACTAGAGCCTACCATGGGAGTCTGCGATAAACTCATCTTT. This codes for CALGELEPTMGVCDKLIF.

This clone was observed a handful of times. TCRdb records a much larger clone's protein for this DNA, with a difference at residue 17 that likely arises from a read error; the protein given is the translation of the DNA. The chain has TRDV2 and TRDJ1; D is possibly TRDD3 (6 bases). CDR3 length equals 18 residues. The germline V gene encodes CDR1 GEAIGNYY and CDR2 EKD. CDR3 DNA sequence: TGTGCCTGTGACACCGTTGGGGATCGGATTGGTTCCACCGATAAACTCACCTTT. Its translation: CACDTVGDRIGSTDKLTF.